Listed here are 27 T cell receptor beta chains from one sample, sequenced in a study of breast tumors, draining lymph nodes, adjacent tissues. Samples came from axillary lymph nodes draining the breast cancer. A single record per CDR3 protein comes from TCRdb applying MiXCR to the multiplex PCR reads. The sample lists some 120,000 distinct CDR3 sequences, approximately 22% occurring once. The source material was axillary lymph node tissue. The receptors here all came from a female donor with breast cancer. Some clones in this sample may be carry-over from other donors' samples.

As to this clonotype: A read error is possible here, since a much larger clone lies one base away. The V call is TRBV5-4, the J call TRBJ1-3; 12 positions match TRBD1. Germline-derived CDR1 and CDR2 are SGHNT and YYREEE (reference sequence). The length of the CDR3 is 16 residues. The CDR3 protein is CASSSGTGGIGNTIHF. The CDR3, as DNA: TGTGCCAGCAGTTCCGGGACAGGGGGCATCGGAAACACCATACATTTT.

This clonotype was recorded at least ten times. V gene TRBV30 combines with J gene TRBJ1-6; D possibly corresponds to TRBD1 (6 bases). Trimming left V 3 bases short and J 6 bases short, with 12 bases between. This CDR3 has 14 residues. Germline CDR1 and CDR2: GTSNPN and SVGIG (reference sequence). CDR3 coding DNA: TGTGCCTGGAGCGCCGGACAGCGTAATTCACCCCTCCACTTT. It specifies CAWSAGQRNSPLHF.

As regards this clonotype: This may be a read error: a much more frequent sequence differs by one nucleotide. The V and J genes are TRBV10-1 and TRBJ2-5; D unclear. The CDR3 is made up of 14 amino acids. The germline CDR1 and CDR2 sequences are WNHNN and SYGVQD (reference sequence). Deletions cut 0 bases from V and 5 bases from J, with 10 bases between. This chain's CDR3 is CASSESVVGETQYF. CDR3 in DNA: TGCGCCAGCAGTGAGTCTGTGGTCGGGGAGACCCAGTACTTC.

This clonotype was seen once. A much larger clone lies one base from this, so it may be a read error. The chain recombines TRBV6-5 with TRBJ1-5; D is perhaps TRBD1 (5 bases). The V gene's germline CDR1 is MNHEY and CDR2 SVGAGI. CDR3 size: 16 residues. The DNA of the CDR3 is TGTGCCAGCAGTTACTACCCTTCGACAGTCAATCAGCTCCAGCATTTT. Translation: CASSYYPSTVNQLQHF.

There are many counts of this clonotype. The rearrangement links TRBV12-3 or TRBV12-4 to TRBJ2-2; 9 nucleotides line up with TRBD2. The V and J ends lost 6 bases and 5 bases, in that order; junction bases with no gene match: 4. The CDR3 has 14 amino acids. The DNA of the CDR3 is TGTGCCAGCAGGCCGGGACTAGCTACCGGGGAGCTGTTTTTT. Translating gives CASRPGLATGELFF.

Many counts were recorded for this clonotype. This chain uses TRBV29-1 with TRBJ1-2; D not resolved. The CDR3 covers 13 residues. The V end was cut by 0 bases, the J end by 3 bases, with 8 bases between. The germline V gene has CDR1 SQVTM and CDR2 ANQGSEA. The CDR3 DNA is TGCAGCGTTGAAGACCCCTACGACTATGGCTACACCTTC. It codes for CSVEDPYDYGYTF. The whole variable domain, remainder taken from reference TRBV29-1 and TRBJ1-2, is SAVISQKPSRDICQRGTSLTIQCQVDSQVTMMFWYRQQPGQSLTLIATANQGSEATYESGFVIDKFPISRPNLTFSTLTVSNMSPEDSSIYLCSVEDPYDYGYTFGSGTRLTVV.

Ten or more counts support this clonotype. The V gene is TRBV3-1, the J gene TRBJ1-2; D call uncertain. Deletions cut 1 base from V and 5 bases from J, with 14 bases between. The CDR3 extends over 15 amino acids. Per the germline V gene, CDR1 is LGHDT and CDR2 is YNNKEL (reference sequence). For the CDR3, the DNA is TGTGCCAGCAGCCAAGCGGCAGGTGGGAGTTATGGCTACACCTTC. It yields the protein CASSQAAGGSYGYTF.

This clonotype was recorded many times. V and J are TRBV2 and TRBJ2-2; D uncertain. The CDR3 has 15 amino acids. Germline V gene lookup returns CDR1 SNHLY and CDR2 FYNNEI. With 6 bases removed from V and 2 bases from J, the gap between germline ends came to 13 bases. CDR3 sequence (DNA): TGTGCCAGCAGGGTGGGAAGCGTCAACACCGGGGAGCTGTTTTTT. Its protein is CASRVGSVNTGELFF.

The table lists this clonotype with a few counts. The J gene is TRBJ1-4, the V gene TRBV28; 7 positions match TRBD1. The germline V gene has CDR1 MDHEN and CDR2 SYDVKM. CDR3 length: 12 residues. V lost 7 bases to trimming and J lost 11 bases; unmatched junction nucleotides: 7. The CDR3 nucleotides are TGTGCCAGCACCAACAGGGGACCGAAACTGTTTTTT. This encodes CASTNRGPKLFF.

This clonotype showed up many times. One end of the junction varies from germline; a read error may be responsible. The genes are TRBV20-1 and TRBJ1-6, with a tentative D call TRBD1 (5 bases). From germline, CDR1 is DFQATT and CDR2 SNEGSKA (reference sequence). This CDR3 comprises 15 residues. In DNA, the CDR3 is TGCAGTGCGAGAGGTCGGGGGTCGCTTAATTCACCCCTCCACTTT. Translating gives CSARGRGSLNSPLHF.

About this clonotype itself: Being one base from a much bigger clone, this may be a read error. The rearrangement links TRBV11-2 to TRBJ2-3; 13 bases align to TRBD2. Germline CDR1 reads SGHAT; CDR2 reads FQNNGV. The CDR3 is 15 amino acids. The CDR3 protein is CASRLAGGLRDAQYF. The CDR3, as DNA: TGTGCCAGCAGACTAGCGGGAGGGTTGAGAGATGCGCAGTATTTT.

In this sample, this clonotype turned up a few times. The chain carries TRBV10-2 and TRBJ2-5, with D unresolved. Germline CDR1 reads WSHSY; CDR2 reads SAAADI. This CDR3 has 13 residues. Trimming removed 4 bases at V and 0 bases at J, with 6 bases between. The CDR3 nucleotides read TGCGCCAGCAGTGCTAGGAACCAAGAGACCCAGTACTTC. It translates to CASSARNQETQYF.

This clonotype was observed many times. The CDR3 loop reads CAWRQTSNQPQHF. CDR3 DNA sequence: TGTGCCTGGAGACAGACTAGCAATCAGCCCCAGCATTTT. The rearrangement joins TRBV30 to TRBJ1-5; D is undetermined. Trimming shortened V by 3 bases and J by 0 bases, and 6 bases separated the two germline ends. Germline V gene lookup returns CDR1 GTSNPN and CDR2 SVGIG (reference sequence). The CDR3 covers 13 residues.

This clonotype was counted many times. The V call is TRBV6-5, the J call TRBJ1-2; 9 bases line up with TRBD1. V gave up 8 bases and J gave up 8 bases; unmatched junction bases: 9. CDR3 length: 13 residues. Germline loops: CDR1 MNHEY, CDR2 SVGAGI. CDR3 DNA: TGTGCCAGCCGGACAGGGGCGCGGAAGGGCTACACCTTC. It translates to CASRTGARKGYTF.

With respect to this clonotype: This may arise from a read error, as a much more abundant clone is one base away. CDR3 coding DNA: TGTGCCAGCAGCCACGGGGACAGGGAGAGCTATGGCTACACCTTC. It yields the protein CASSHGDRESYGYTF. V is TRBV3-1 and J is TRBJ1-2, with 9 nucleotides matching TRBD1. Trimming cost V 3 bases and J 4 bases; bases outside gene matches: 6. The CDR3 consists of 15 residues. From germline, CDR1 is LGHDT and CDR2 YNNKEL (reference sequence).

This clonotype has more than one count but fewer than ten. Since a much larger clone is just one base distant, this may be a read error. This sequence joins TRBV7-3 and TRBJ2-3; TRBD2 matches 11 bases. Germline CDR1 and CDR2: SGHTA and FQGTGA. The CDR3 runs to 17 residues. The CDR3 here is CASGLSLAGGRTDTQYF. The CDR3 nucleotides read TGTGCCAGCGGCTTATCGCTAGCGGGAGGTCGTACAGATACGCAGTATTTT. Complete variable domain (other parts from reference TRBV7-3 and TRBJ2-3): GAGVSQTPSNKVTEKGKYVELRCDPISGHTALYWYRQSLGQGPEFLIYFQGTGAADDSGLPNDRFFAVRPEGSVSTLKIQRTERGDSAVYLCASGLSLAGGRTDTQYFGPGTRLTVL.

This clonotype came up many times. The V gene is TRBV19, the J gene TRBJ1-5, with 7 bases that match TRBD1. Looked up from germline, CDR1 is LNHDA and CDR2 is SQIVND (reference sequence). There are 14 residues in the CDR3. Trimming took 6 bases from V and 4 from J; bases not matched to a gene: 6. CDR3 nucleotides: TGTGCCAGTAGGACAGGGAATTGGAATCAGCCCCAGCATTTT. Encoded protein: CASRTGNWNQPQHF.

This clonotype came up a few times. The rearrangement links TRBV3-1 to TRBJ2-3; 9 bases line up with TRBD2. The germline V gene has CDR1 LGHDT and CDR2 YNNKEL (reference sequence). Trimming took 5 bases from V and 2 from J; bases not matched to a gene: 8. This CDR3 is 16 amino acids long. CDR3 in amino acids: CASSKIAGDPTDTQYF. The CDR3 DNA is TGTGCCAGCAGCAAAATAGCGGGAGACCCCACAGATACGCAGTATTTT.

This clonotype showed up many times. The rearrangement links TRBV12-3 or TRBV12-4 to TRBJ2-7; TRBD2 matches at 13 bases. V lost 7 bases, J lost 10 bases, and 4 bases stayed unmatched. This CDR3 spans 12 amino acids. In DNA, the CDR3 is TGTGCCAGCACCGGACTAGCGGGAGCACAGTACTTC. Translated, it gives CASTGLAGAQYF.

Ten or more counts support this clonotype. V usage is TRBV5-1 and J usage is TRBJ2-1; 11 nucleotides align to TRBD2. The CDR3 loop spans 16 amino acids. Germline-derived CDR1 and CDR2 are SGHRS and YFSETQ. J was trimmed by 4 bases and V by 0 bases; bases with no gene match: 3. CDR3 sequence: CASSLVAGGSYNEQFF. CDR3 in DNA: TGCGCCAGCAGCTTGGTAGCGGGAGGGTCGTACAATGAGCAGTTCTTC.

As to this clonotype: A much larger clone differs from this one at a single base, so this may be a read error. This chain uses TRBV9 with TRBJ2-5; D remains ambiguous. The CDR3 extends over 12 amino acids. V lost 3 bases, J lost 4 bases, and 7 bases lay in between. From germline, CDR1 is SGDLS and CDR2 YYNGEE. CDR3 nucleotide sequence: TGTGCCAGCAGCGGAATCCGAGAGACCCAGTACTTC. The encoded protein is CASSGIRETQYF.

This clonotype was counted many times. The V and J genes are TRBV7-8 and TRBJ2-2, with 8 bases that match TRBD2. The junction had 11 bases not matched to a gene; V was cut back by 7 bases and J by 7 bases. Germline CDR1 is SGHVS and CDR2 is FQNEAQ. This CDR3 is built from 15 residues. CDR3 sequence (DNA): TGTGCCAGCACCAATGAGGGACTAGTAGGCGGGGAGCTGTTTTTT. As protein: CASTNEGLVGGELFF.

This clonotype came up many times. The J gene is TRBJ2-3, the V gene TRBV5-1, with 11 bases lining up with TRBD2. The CDR3 consists of 16 residues. CDR1 is SGHRS and CDR2 is YFSETQ in the germline V gene. With 4 bases clipped from V and 1 base from J, the junction kept 5 bases outside the gene matches. The CDR3 is CASSGILAGGTDTQYF. The CDR3 bases are TGCGCCAGCAGCGGGATACTAGCGGGAGGCACAGATACGCAGTATTTT.

In this sample, this clonotype turned up many times. V usage is TRBV12-3 or TRBV12-4 and J usage is TRBJ1-5; TRBD1 matches at 8 bases. The CDR3 spans 14 residues. The V segment lost 6 bases and the J segment 6 bases; nucleotides outside the gene matches: 7. The CDR3 loop is CASSPQGAAQPQHF. CDR3 DNA sequence: TGTGCCAGCAGCCCCCAGGGGGCAGCTCAGCCCCAGCATTTT.

This clonotype was seen at least ten times. V and J are TRBV4-2 and TRBJ2-1; 7 nucleotides agree with TRBD2. Losses at the gene ends were 3 bases for V and 0 bases for J; bases not matched to a gene: 8. The CDR3 totals 17 residues. In germline, CDR1 is LGHNA, CDR2 YNFKEQ. The CDR3 region is CASSHPAGGSSYNEQFF. The CDR3, as DNA: TGTGCCAGCAGCCACCCCGCTGGCGGGAGCTCCTACAATGAGCAGTTCTTC.

To note about this clonotype: Given a much more abundant clone one base away, this may be a read error. The rearrangement joins TRBV19 to TRBJ2-7, with TRBD2 matching 10 bases. The germline CDR1 and CDR2 sequences are LNHDA and SQIVND (reference sequence). This CDR3 spans 15 amino acids. The CDR3 spells CACSSGLANGYEQYF. DNA for the CDR3: TGTGCCTGTAGTTCGGGACTAGCGAACGGCTACGAGCAGTACTTC.

This clonotype showed up many times. The CDR3 DNA sequence: TGTGCCAGCAGCTCCCGCCGCCTAGCGGGAGAGGGTACAGATACGCAGTATTTT. Translated, it gives CASSSRRLAGEGTDTQYF. The V and J genes are TRBV7-9 and TRBJ2-3, with 10 positions matching TRBD2. CDR1 is SEHNR and CDR2 is FQNEAQ in the germline V gene (reference sequence). The CDR3 consists of 18 residues. Trimming took 4 bases from V and 3 from J; bases not matched to a gene: 13.